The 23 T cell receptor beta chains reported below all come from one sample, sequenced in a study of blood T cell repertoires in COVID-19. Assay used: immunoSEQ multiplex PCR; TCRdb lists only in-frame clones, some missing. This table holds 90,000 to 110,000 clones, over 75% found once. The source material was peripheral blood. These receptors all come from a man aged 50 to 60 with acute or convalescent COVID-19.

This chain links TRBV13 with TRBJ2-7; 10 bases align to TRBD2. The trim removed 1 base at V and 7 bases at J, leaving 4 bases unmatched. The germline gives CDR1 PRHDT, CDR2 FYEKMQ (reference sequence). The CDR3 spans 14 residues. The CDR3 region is CASSLVLAGAEQYF. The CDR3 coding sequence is TGTGCCAGCAGCTTAGTTCTAGCGGGAGCTGAGCAGTACTTC.

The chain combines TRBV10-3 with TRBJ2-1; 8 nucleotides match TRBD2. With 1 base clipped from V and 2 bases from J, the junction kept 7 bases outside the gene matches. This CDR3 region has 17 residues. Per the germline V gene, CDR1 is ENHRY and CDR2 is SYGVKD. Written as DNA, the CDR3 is TGTGCCATCAGTGAGTTATTCCCGGGACTAGCCTACAATGAGCAGTTCTTC. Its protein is CAISELFPGLAYNEQFF.

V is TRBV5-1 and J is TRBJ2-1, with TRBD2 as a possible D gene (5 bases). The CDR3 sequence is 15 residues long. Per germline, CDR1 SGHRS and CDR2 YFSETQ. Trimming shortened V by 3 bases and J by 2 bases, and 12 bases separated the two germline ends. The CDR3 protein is CASSSWSGAYNEQFF. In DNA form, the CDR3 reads TGCGCCAGCAGCTCATGGAGCGGCGCCTACAATGAGCAGTTCTTC.

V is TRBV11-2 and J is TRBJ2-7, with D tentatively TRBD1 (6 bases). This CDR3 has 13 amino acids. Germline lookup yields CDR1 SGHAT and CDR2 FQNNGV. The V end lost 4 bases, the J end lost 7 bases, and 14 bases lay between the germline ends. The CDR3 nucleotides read TGTGCCAGCAGCTGGCCAGGGGCTCGGGAGCAGTACTTC. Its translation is CASSWPGAREQYF.

The CDR3 sequence is CATSRGGEQFF. For the CDR3, the DNA is TGTGCCACCTCACGGGGGGGTGAGCAGTTCTTC. The rearrangement uses TRBV24-1 and TRBJ2-1; 8 nucleotides agree with TRBD2. CDR3 length equals 11 residues. Germline V lookup: CDR1 KGHDR, CDR2 SFDVKD. J was trimmed by 9 bases and V by 9 bases; bases with no gene match: 3.

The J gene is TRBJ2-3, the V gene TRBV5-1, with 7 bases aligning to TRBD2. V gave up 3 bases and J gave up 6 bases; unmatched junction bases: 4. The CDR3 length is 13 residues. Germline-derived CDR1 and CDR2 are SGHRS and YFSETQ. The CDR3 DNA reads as TGCGCCAGCAGCTCTAGGACTAGGGATACGCAGTATTTT. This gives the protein CASSSRTRDTQYF.

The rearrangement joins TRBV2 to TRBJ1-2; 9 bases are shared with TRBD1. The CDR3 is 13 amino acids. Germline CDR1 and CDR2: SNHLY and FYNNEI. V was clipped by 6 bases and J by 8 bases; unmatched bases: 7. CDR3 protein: CASRGQGFGGYTF. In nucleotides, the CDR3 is TGTGCCAGCAGAGGACAGGGGTTTGGAGGCTACACCTTC.

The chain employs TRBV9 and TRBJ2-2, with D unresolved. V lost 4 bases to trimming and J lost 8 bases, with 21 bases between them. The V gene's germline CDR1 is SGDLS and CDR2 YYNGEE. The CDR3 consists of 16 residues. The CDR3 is CASSPGSYGFGGELFF. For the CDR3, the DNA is TGTGCCAGCAGCCCCGGTAGCTACGGGTTCGGGGGGGAGCTGTTTTTT.

The CDR3 bases are TGTGCCAGCAGCTTGGGACCTTTAGCGGGACGGGGAAACACCATATATTTT. The encoded protein is CASSLGPLAGRGNTIYF. V gene TRBV5-6 combines with J gene TRBJ1-3; tentative D call: TRBD1 (5 bases). V was clipped by 0 bases and J by 4 bases, with 17 bases between them. The CDR3 is 17 residues long. Germline lookup yields CDR1 SGHDT and CDR2 YYEEEE.

This CDR3 reads CASRPLALSYNEQFF. The CDR3 region has the DNA TGCGCCAGCAGACCGCTAGCCCTATCCTACAATGAGCAGTTCTTC. J is TRBJ2-1 and V is TRBV4-1, with D possibly being TRBD2 (5 bases). The CDR3 is 15 residues long. The germline V and J ends were trimmed by 6 bases and 1 base, with 13 bases remaining between them. CDR1 is MGHRA, CDR2 YSYEKL, per germline.

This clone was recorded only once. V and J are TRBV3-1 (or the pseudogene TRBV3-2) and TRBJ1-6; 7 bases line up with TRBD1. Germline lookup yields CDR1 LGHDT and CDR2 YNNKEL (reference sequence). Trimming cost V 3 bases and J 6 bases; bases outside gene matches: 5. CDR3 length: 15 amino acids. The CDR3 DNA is TGTGCCAGCAGCCAGTTGACAGGGACTAATTCACCCCTCCACTTT. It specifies CASSQLTGTNSPLHF.

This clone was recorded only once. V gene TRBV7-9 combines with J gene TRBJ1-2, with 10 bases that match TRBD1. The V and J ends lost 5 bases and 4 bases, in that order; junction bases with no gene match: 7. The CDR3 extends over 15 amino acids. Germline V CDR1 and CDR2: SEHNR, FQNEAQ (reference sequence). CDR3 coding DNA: TGTGCCAGCAGCCCGGGACAGGGGTCGGTCTATGGCTACACCTTC. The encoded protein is CASSPGQGSVYGYTF.

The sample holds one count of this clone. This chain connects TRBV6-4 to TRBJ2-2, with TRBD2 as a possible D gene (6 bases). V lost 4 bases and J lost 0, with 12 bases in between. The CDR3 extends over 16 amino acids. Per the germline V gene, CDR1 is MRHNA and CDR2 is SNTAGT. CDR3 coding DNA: TGTGCCAGCAGTGCGGTAGCGGAAACGAACACCGGGGAGCTGTTTTTT. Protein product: CASSAVAETNTGELFF.

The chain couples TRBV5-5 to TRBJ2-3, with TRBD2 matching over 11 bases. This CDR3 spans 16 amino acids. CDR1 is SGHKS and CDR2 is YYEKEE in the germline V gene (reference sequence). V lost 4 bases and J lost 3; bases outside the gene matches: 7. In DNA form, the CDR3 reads TGTGCCAGCAGCCACACTAGCGGGAGCATGACAGATACGCAGTATTTT. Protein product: CASSHTSGSMTDTQYF. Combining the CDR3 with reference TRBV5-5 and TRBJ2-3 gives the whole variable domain DAGVTQSPTHLIKTRGQQVTLRCSPISGHKSVSWYQQVLGQGPQFIFQYYEKEERGRGNFPDRFSARQFPNYSSELNVNALLLGDSALYLCASSHTSGSMTDTQYFGPGTRLTVL.

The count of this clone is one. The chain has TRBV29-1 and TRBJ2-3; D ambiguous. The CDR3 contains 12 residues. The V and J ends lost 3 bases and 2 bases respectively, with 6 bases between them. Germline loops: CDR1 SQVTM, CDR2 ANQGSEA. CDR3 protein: CSVEGFTDTQYF. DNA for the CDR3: TGCAGCGTTGAGGGCTTCACAGATACGCAGTATTTT.

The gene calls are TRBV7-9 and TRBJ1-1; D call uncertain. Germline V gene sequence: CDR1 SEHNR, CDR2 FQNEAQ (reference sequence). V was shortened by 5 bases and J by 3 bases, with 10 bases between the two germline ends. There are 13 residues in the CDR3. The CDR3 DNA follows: TGTGCCAGCAGCAAAGACGGTTACACTGAAGCTTTCTTT. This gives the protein CASSKDGYTEAFF.

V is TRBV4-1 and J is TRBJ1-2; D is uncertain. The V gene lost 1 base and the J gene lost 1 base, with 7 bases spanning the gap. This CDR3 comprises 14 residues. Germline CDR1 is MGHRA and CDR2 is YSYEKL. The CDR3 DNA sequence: TGCGCCAGCAGCCAAGTAACAGATAACTATGGCTACACCTTC. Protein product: CASSQVTDNYGYTF.

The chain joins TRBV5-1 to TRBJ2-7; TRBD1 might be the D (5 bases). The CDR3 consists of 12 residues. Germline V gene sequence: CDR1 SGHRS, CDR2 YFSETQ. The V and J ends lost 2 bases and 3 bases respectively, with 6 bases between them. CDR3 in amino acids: CASSFQGYEQYF. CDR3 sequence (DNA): TGCGCCAGCAGCTTCCAGGGCTACGAGCAGTACTTC.

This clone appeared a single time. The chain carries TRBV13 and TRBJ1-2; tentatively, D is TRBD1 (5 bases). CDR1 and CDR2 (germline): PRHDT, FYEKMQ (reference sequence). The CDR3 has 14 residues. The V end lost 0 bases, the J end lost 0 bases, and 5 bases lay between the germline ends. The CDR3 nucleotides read TGTGCCAGCAGCTTAGGGACAGCTAACTATGGCTACACCTTC. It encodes CASSLGTANYGYTF.

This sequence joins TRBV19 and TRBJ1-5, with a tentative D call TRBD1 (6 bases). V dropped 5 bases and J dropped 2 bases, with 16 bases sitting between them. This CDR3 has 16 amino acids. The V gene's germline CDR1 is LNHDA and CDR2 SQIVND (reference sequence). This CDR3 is CASSAEQGWGNQPQHF. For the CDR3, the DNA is TGTGCCAGTAGTGCCGAACAGGGTTGGGGCAATCAGCCCCAGCATTTT.

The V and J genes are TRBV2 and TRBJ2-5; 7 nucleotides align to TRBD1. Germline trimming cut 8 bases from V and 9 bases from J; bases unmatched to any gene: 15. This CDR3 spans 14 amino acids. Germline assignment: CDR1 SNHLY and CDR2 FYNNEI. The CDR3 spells CASQLRDSGSPQYF. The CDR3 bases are TGTGCCAGCCAACTCCGGGACAGTGGGTCTCCCCAGTACTTC.

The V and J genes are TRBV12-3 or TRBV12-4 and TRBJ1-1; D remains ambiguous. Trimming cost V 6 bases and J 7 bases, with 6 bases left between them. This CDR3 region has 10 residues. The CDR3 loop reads CASSSGEAFF. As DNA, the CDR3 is TGTGCCAGCAGCTCAGGTGAAGCTTTCTTT.

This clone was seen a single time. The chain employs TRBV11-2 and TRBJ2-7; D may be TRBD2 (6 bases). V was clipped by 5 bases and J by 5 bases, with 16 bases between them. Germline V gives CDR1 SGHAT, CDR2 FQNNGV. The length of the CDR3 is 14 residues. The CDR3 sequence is CASSPGQEGNEQYF. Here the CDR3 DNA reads TGTGCCAGCAGCCCCGGGCAGGAGGGGAACGAGCAGTACTTC.